Listed below are T cell receptor beta chains from one sample, sequenced in a study of cytomegalovirus exposure and HLA in healthy donors. Profiled with immunoSEQ multiplex PCR; TCRdb holds only in-frame clones, not every one. The table lists 110,000 or so clones, roughly 80% of them singletons. The source material was PBMCs. The receptors originated from a woman in her twenties or thirties in good health and CMV-seropositive. The CDR3 runs from the conserved cysteine through the conserved F or W. The D gene is left open where the match is weak. Clone size is shown for a subset of rows, as once, few, many or a class of expanded clone.

>TRBD2|.|TRBJ2-7|TRBV7-9
TGTGCCAGCAGCTTAGAATGGACTAGCTACTACGAGCAGTACTTC
CASSLEWTSYYEQYF
>.|.|TRBJ1-6|TRBV6-5
TGTGCCAGCAGTTACTCTATAAATTCACCCCTCCACTTT
CASSYSINSPLHF
>.|.|TRBJ2-7|TRBV28
TGTGCCAGCAGTTGGAAGGGGGGGGCAGCCTACGAGCAGTACTTC
CASSWKGGAAYEQYF
>.|.|TRBJ2-1|TRBV7-3
TGTGCCAGCAGCCCCGGGGACAACTACAATGAGCAGTTCTTC
CASSPGDNYNEQFF
>.|.|TRBJ1-3|TRBV30
TGTGCCTGGAGTTTGGACAGTACCTCTGGAAACACCATATATTTT
CAWSLDSTSGNTIYF
>.|.|TRBJ2-2|TRBV5-8
TGTGCCAGCAGCTCCTCCCGGGATTACACCGGGGAGCTGTTTTTT
CASSSSRDYTGELFF
>.|.|TRBJ2-7|TRBV4-1
TGCGCCAGCAGCCATGATGACAGCTCCTACGAGCAGTACTTC
CASSHDDSSYEQYF
>.|once|TRBJ1-1|TRBV7-9
TGTGCCACGGTAGCGGCAGAAATTTTGAACACTGAAGCTTTCTTT
CATVAAEILNTEAFF
>.|few|TRBJ2-7|TRBV4-2
TGTGCCAGCAGCCAAGAGGGGGAGGAACCCTACGAGCAGTACTTC
CASSQEGEEPYEQYF
>.|.|TRBJ2-1|TRBV7-9
TGTGCCAGCAGCTTTACCCCCGGACTGACCTACAATGAGCAGTTCTTC
CASSFTPGLTYNEQFF
>TRBD1|few|TRBJ1-1|TRBV6-5
TGTGCCAGCAGTTCTGACAGGGGTACTACTGAAGCTTTCTTT
CASSSDRGTTEAFF
>.|.|TRBJ2-1|TRBV6-5
TGTGCCAGCAGTTACGGGAGGCAGGACTCTACTGGAGAGCAGTTCTTC
CASSYGRQDSTGEQFF
>.|.|TRBJ1-1|TRBV18
TGTGCCAGCTCACCACCACAGAACACTGAAGCTTTCTTT
CASSPPQNTEAFF
>TRBD1|.|TRBJ1-5|TRBV7-2
TGTGCCAGCAGCGGGGACAGGTCTAGCAATCAGCCCCAGCATTTT
CASSGDRSSNQPQHF
>.|.|TRBJ2-7|TRBV7-9
TGTGCCAGCAGCTTACGGGAGATCTACGAGCAGTACTTC
CASSLREIYEQYF
>TRBD1|few|TRBJ2-6|TRBV18
TGTGCCAGCTCACCGGACAGGGCTGCTGGGGCCAACGTCCTGACTTTC
CASSPDRAAGANVLTF
>TRBD1|.|TRBJ2-3|TRBV6-1
TGTGCCAGCAGTGAACTTAAAGGGACAGGGACAGATACGCAGTATTTT
CASSELKGTGTDTQYF
>TRBD2|.|TRBJ2-3|TRBV19
TGTGCCAGTACCGTTAGCGGGAGCCCAGATACGCAGTATTTT
CASTVSGSPDTQYF
>.|once|TRBJ1-4|TRBV7-9
TGTGCCAGCAGCTCCGGGATGCTTAATGAAAAACTGTTTTTT
CASSSGMLNEKLFF
>.|few|TRBJ1-1|TRBV21-1
TGTGCCAGCAGCAAAAAGAGGACAGAGAACACTGAAGCTTTCTTT
CASSKKRTENTEAFF
>.|.|TRBJ1-3|TRBV2
TGTGCCACCTCTCCTGGAAACACCATATATTTT
CATSPGNTIYF
>TRBD1|.|TRBJ1-5|TRBV2
TGTGCCAGCACCCGGGACAGGGGCAATCAGCCCCAGCATTTT
CASTRDRGNQPQHF
>.|few|TRBJ1-5|TRBV6-5
TGTGCCAGCAGTTACTCGGGCCAGGGAAATCAGCCCCAGCATTTT
CASSYSGQGNQPQHF
>.|.|TRBJ1-1|TRBV29-1
TGCAGCCTACTCACCGACATGAACACTGAAGCTTTCTTT
CSLLTDMNTEAFF
>.|.|TRBJ1-2|TRBV5-4
TGTGCCAGCAGCATAGGCGGGGTTGGCTACACCTTC
CASSIGGVGYTF
>TRBD1|.|TRBJ2-7|TRBV7-6
TGTGCCAGCAGCCCTCATACAGGGGAAAGGTACGAGCAGTACTTC
CASSPHTGERYEQYF
>TRBD2|.|TRBJ2-7|TRBV7-9
TGTGCCAGCAGCGCGGGGACTAGCGGTACGACCTACGAGCAGTACTTC
CASSAGTSGTTYEQYF